This is a list of T cell receptor beta chains from one sample in a study of early T cells in non-severe SARS-CoV-2 infection. TCRdb fed the 5' RACE reads into MiXCR, producing one record per CDR3 protein. The sample has 60,000 or so distinct CDR3 sequences; around 10% are singletons. Sequenced sample: whole blood. The receptor source for this set is an adult who was a healthcare worker with PCR-confirmed SARS-CoV-2 infection or an uninfected control (not recorded which). Both conserved end residues are part of each CDR3. D genes are given only for firm matches. Clone size is stated in some rows and not others, as once, few, many or a class when expanded.

-	TRBV12-3/TRBV12-4	TRBD2	TRBJ2-1	CASSLGGGSGDEQFF	TGTGCCAGCAGTTTAGGCGGCGGGAGTGGAGATGAGCAGTTCTTC
few	TRBV19	TRBD1	TRBJ2-2	CASSIGGTGNSRELFF	TGTGCCAGTAGTATAGGAGGGACAGGGAATAGCAGGGAGCTGTTTTTT
-	TRBV5-5	TRBD2	TRBJ2-1	CASSLGVAGLALAEQFF	TGTGCCAGCAGCTTGGGGGTGGCGGGACTAGCCTTGGCTGAGCAGTTCTTC
-	TRBV6-5	TRBD2	TRBJ2-7	CASGQAGLDYEQYF	TGTGCCAGCGGGCAAGCGGGGCTAGACTACGAGCAGTACTTC
-	TRBV5-6	-	TRBJ2-7	CASSLTSQYEQYF	TGTGCCAGCAGCTTGACTAGCCAATACGAGCAGTACTTC
few	TRBV5-4	TRBD2	TRBJ2-7	CASSWRSGGGYEQYF	TGTGCCAGCAGCTGGAGAAGTGGCGGGGGTTACGAGCAGTACTTC
-	TRBV11-1	-	TRBJ2-7	CASSLTDTYEQYF	TGTGCCAGCAGCTTGACGGACACCTACGAGCAGTACTTC
medium-sized	TRBV7-8	-	TRBJ2-4	CASSYRQSELAKNIQYF	TGTGCCAGCAGCTACCGACAGTCCGAGCTAGCCAAAAACATTCAGTACTTC
few	TRBV19	-	TRBJ2-7	CASSPTPTEYEQYF	TGTGCCAGTAGTCCCACCCCAACAGAATACGAGCAGTACTTC
few	TRBV28	TRBD1	TRBJ2-5	CASTPSKGAGETQYF	TGTGCCAGCACCCCCTCTAAGGGGGCCGGGGAGACCCAGTACTTC
-	TRBV9	-	TRBJ2-1	CASSPTGSYNEQFF	TGTGCCAGCAGCCCGACGGGTTCCTACAATGAGCAGTTCTTC
many	TRBV6-2/TRBV6-3	-	TRBJ2-7	CASSYSDALGEQYF	TGTGCCAGCAGTTACTCGGACGCCCTGGGAGAGCAGTACTTC
-	TRBV5-6	TRBD1	TRBJ2-5	CASSFGQGQETQYF	TGTGCCAGCAGCTTTGGACAGGGTCAAGAGACCCAGTACTTC
-	TRBV27	-	TRBJ1-2	CASSGRQTTNYGYTF	TGTGCCAGCAGTGGGCGGCAGACAACTAACTATGGCTACACCTTC
few	TRBV20-1	-	TRBJ2-1	CSASSGLTYNEQFF	TGCAGTGCCTCATCCGGACTAACCTACAATGAGCAGTTCTTC
few	TRBV4-3	-	TRBJ2-7	CASSQDLGRAFPEQYF	TGCGCCAGCAGCCAAGATCTAGGCAGGGCATTTCCCGAGCAGTACTTC
many	TRBV10-3	-	TRBJ2-5	CATKGPQGGETQYF	TGTGCCACCAAGGGTCCGCAGGGGGGGGAGACCCAGTACTTC
few	TRBV5-1	TRBD2	TRBJ2-2	CASRAGGHTGELFF	TGCGCCAGCCGGGCGGGAGGACATACCGGGGAGCTGTTTTTT
once	TRBV29-1	-	TRBJ1-3	CSVTDTGSGNTIYF	TGCAGCGTCACGGACACCGGCTCTGGAAACACCATATATTTT
-	TRBV7-6	TRBD2	TRBJ2-3	CASSPGLAGGGPDTQYF	TGTGCCAGCAGCCCGGGACTAGCGGGAGGGGGGCCAGATACGCAGTATTTT
many	TRBV10-3	-	TRBJ1-3	CAISDRHSGNTIYF	TGTGCCATCAGTGACAGGCACTCTGGAAACACCATATATTTT
-	TRBV10-3	-	TRBJ1-2	CAISESIGYGYTF	TGTGCCATCAGTGAGTCTATCGGCTACGGCTACACCTTC
-	TRBV5-4	-	TRBJ2-2	CASSIAGALTGELFF	TGTGCCAGCAGCATAGCAGGGGCCCTCACCGGGGAGCTGTTTTTT
many	TRBV7-9	-	TRBJ2-1	CASSLGKDSLRFF	TGTGCCAGCAGCTTAGGAAAAGATAGTCTTCGGTTCTTC
many	TRBV20-1	-	TRBJ1-6	CRASATNSPLHF	TGCAGGGCAAGCGCTACCAATTCACCCCTCCACTTT
many	TRBV29-1	-	TRBJ2-7	CSVHGQSSYEQYF	TGCAGCGTCCACGGGCAGTCCTCCTACGAGCAGTACTTC
-	TRBV11-2	TRBD1	TRBJ2-7	CASSLVPPGTGTYEQYF	TGTGCCAGCAGCTTAGTCCCTCCCGGGACAGGGACGTACGAGCAGTACTTC
-	TRBV24-1	TRBD1	TRBJ2-1	CATSGRQGAHYNEQFF	TGTGCCACCAGTGGGAGACAGGGGGCTCACTACAATGAGCAGTTCTTC
-	TRBV18	TRBD1	TRBJ2-5	CASSRDQPGQGRETQYF	TGTGCCAGCTCACGCGATCAACCGGGACAGGGGAGGGAGACCCAGTACTTC